These 9 T cell receptor beta chains share one sample of origin, sequenced in a study of T cell repertoires in cytomegalovirus infection. No antigen is known for these receptors. TCRdb re-called the reads through MiXCR, storing one row per CDR3 protein. The sample has 450,000 to 550,000 distinct CDR3 sequences, 40% to 50% seen once. The sequenced sample was cultured PBMCs, obtained from culture after CMV antigen stimulation. Every receptor here comes from a human donor in good health (CMV status not recorded). Some clones in this sample may be carry-over from other donors' samples.

This clonotype was counted at least ten times. The V gene is TRBV7-2, the J gene TRBJ2-7; TRBD2 might be the D (6 bases). Trimming left V 2 bases short and J 2 bases short, with 10 bases between. CDR3 length: 14 residues. Per the germline V gene, CDR1 is SGHTA and CDR2 is FQGNSA. CDR3 bases: TGTGCCAGCAGCTTATACGGGGGAGCCTACGAGCAGTACTTC. Amino acid sequence: CASSLYGGAYEQYF.

This clonotype was recorded a few times. The chain carries TRBV12-3 or TRBV12-4 and TRBJ2-3; the D gene is possibly TRBD1 (5 bases). Trimming left V 3 bases short and J 0 bases short, with 10 bases between. The CDR3 is 15 amino acids. The CDR3 loop is CASSLRTPSTDTQYF. CDR3 in DNA: TGTGCCAGCAGTTTGAGGACACCAAGCACAGATACGCAGTATTTT.

This chain links TRBV19 with TRBJ1-1; a weak D match, TRBD1 (5 bases). The germline V gene encodes CDR1 LNHDA and CDR2 SQIVND (reference sequence). The ends were cut back, 1 base at V and 6 bases at J, with 12 bases in the middle. The CDR3 loop spans 14 amino acids. The CDR3 region has the DNA TGTGCCAGTAGTATAGGACAGTATCTCTCTGAAGCTTTCTTT. Residues: CASSIGQYLSEAFF.

The chain joins TRBV7-9 to TRBJ1-2; D is perhaps TRBD1 (6 bases). The germline gives CDR1 SEHNR, CDR2 FQNEAQ (reference sequence). The CDR3 covers 12 residues. Trimming cost V 2 bases and J 7 bases, with 8 bases left between them. CDR3 loop: CASSLTGFGYTF. In nucleotides, the CDR3 is TGTGCCAGCAGCTTAACAGGGTTTGGCTACACCTTC. Full variable domain (missing parts from reference TRBV7-9 and TRBJ1-2): DTGVSQNPRHKITKRGQNVTFRCDPISEHNRLYWYRQTLGQGPEFLTYFQNEAQLEKSRLLSDRFSAERPKGSFSTLEIQRTEQGDSAMYLCASSLTGFGYTFGSGTRLTVV.

The chain recombines TRBV12-3 or TRBV12-4 with TRBJ1-1; no definite D call. V was trimmed by 0 bases and J by 2 bases, leaving 10 bases between them. The CDR3 runs to 15 residues. The CDR3 nucleotides read TGTGCCAGCAGTTTAGCCCTCGGAATAAACACTGAAGCTTTCTTT. Translated: CASSLALGINTEAFF.

J is TRBJ2-4 and V is TRBV28; 8 bases are a match to TRBD1. The ends lost 3 bases at V and 8 bases at J; junction bases unmatched: 9. Germline loops: CDR1 MDHEN, CDR2 SYDVKM. This CDR3 region has 15 residues. The CDR3 coding sequence is TGTGCCAGCAGTTTTGACAGGGGAGACAGGGACATTCAGTACTTC. It codes for CASSFDRGDRDIQYF.

The chain links TRBV7-6 to TRBJ2-1; 8 nucleotides match TRBD2. Germline CDR1 and CDR2: SGHVS and FNYEAQ. V trimming: 2 bases; J trimming: 9 bases; junction bases outside the gene matches: 6. This CDR3 has 14 amino acids. Written as DNA, the CDR3 is TGTGCCAGCAGCTTAACGGGAGGGCCCGTTGAGCAGTTCTTC. This encodes CASSLTGGPVEQFF.

The chain uses TRBV6-5 and TRBJ2-7; the D gene is possibly TRBD2 (6 bases). V lost 7 bases and J lost 2, with 15 bases in between. The CDR3 sequence is 14 residues long. In germline, CDR1 is MNHEY, CDR2 SVGAGI. CDR3 in DNA: TGTGCCAGCAATGCGCCCCAGCGGGCCTACGAGCAGTACTTC. It specifies CASNAPQRAYEQYF.

This clonotype was counted between two and nine times. This rearrangement joins TRBV6-5 to TRBJ1-1, with a weak D call TRBD1 (5 bases). This CDR3 contains 16 residues. CDR1 and CDR2 (germline): MNHEY, SVGAGI. The V gene lost 5 bases and the J gene lost 4 bases, with 20 bases spanning the gap. Here the CDR3 reads CASSRPGTVVSTEAFF. CDR3 DNA sequence: TGTGCCAGCAGTCGTCCCGGGACGGTGGTTAGCACTGAAGCTTTCTTT.